The clone carrying this T cell receptor beta chain was observed at least ten times. Its matching antigen is unknown. These data are taken from a study of T cells in Graves' hyperthyroidism and ophthalmopathy. Study-level findings and limits: Most thyroid clonotypes expanded above 0.001 were also detected in blood.

The authors deemed Graves' hyperthyroidism stable absent ophthalmopathy progression within 18 months. Reasons for excluding patients were uncontrolled infection, other autoimmune disease, pregnancy or lactation. For the diagnoses, clinical symptoms, serum thyroxine and TRAb, thyroid ultrasound and orbital computed tomography were used. TCR beta CDR3 regions were amplified from RNA transcripts. An initial round of RT-PCR targeting the TCR CDR3 relied on the HTBI primer set. Each CDR3 protein is one row after TCRdb ran MiXCR on the multiplex PCR reads. The repertoire includes almost 50,000 distinct CDR3 sequences, 45% to 65% of them detected once, and about 34% sits in the top ten. Germline assignment: CDR1 KGHSH and CDR2 LQKENI. The CDR3 contains 15 residues. The V end lost 0 bases, the J end lost 5 bases, and 13 bases lay between the germline ends.

This receptor was obtained from a man younger than 35 with Graves' hyperthyroidism. The chain is built from TRBV18 and TRBJ2-5, with D unresolved. The sequencing sample was made of peripheral blood or thyroid tissue (not recorded which). In nucleotides, the CDR3 is TGTGCCAGCTCACCACCCCCCAGCACTCGGGAGACCCAGTACTTC. Its protein is CASSPPPSTRETQYF.